The 26 T cell receptor beta chains below were found in one sample sequenced in a study of chemoradiotherapy in HPV16-positive cancers. Some clones are missing from TCRdb's copy, which holds only in-frame ones; the method was immunoSEQ multiplex PCR. The profile shows 20,000 or so clones, about 86% of them singletons. The sample consisted of blood, taken from a patient who underwent chemoradiotherapy. The receptor set was obtained from a human donor with HPV-associated anogenital cancer.

The V and J genes are TRBV5-6 and TRBJ2-5, with 8 positions matching TRBD2. The J call may be wrong; the DNA end is better matched by TRBJ2-7. Germline-derived CDR1 and CDR2 are SGHDT and YYEEEE. The CDR3 length is 14 residues. The CDR3 bases are TGTGCCAGCAGCTTCCCGGGGGGGCCCAACGAGCAGTACTTC. Protein: CASSFPGGPNEQYF.

CDR3 loop: CASSARGTQNSPLHF. The CDR3 DNA is TGTGCCAGCAGCGCCCGAGGGACCCAGAATTCACCCCTCCACTTT. V usage is TRBV5-4 and J usage is TRBJ1-6, with D possibly matching TRBD1 (5 bases). The V gene's germline CDR1 is SGHNT and CDR2 YYREEE (reference sequence). The CDR3 contains 15 residues. V dropped 4 bases and J dropped 7 bases, with 15 bases sitting between them. Together with reference TRBV5-4 and TRBJ1-6, the CDR3 gives the full variable domain: ETGVTQSPTHLIKTRGQQVTLRCSSQSGHNTVSWYQQALGQGPQFIFQYYREEENGRGNFPPRFSGLQFPNYSSELNVNALELDDSALYLCASSARGTQNSPLHFGNGTRLTVT.

This sequence joins TRBV30 and TRBJ2-2, with 10 nucleotides matching TRBD2. From germline, CDR1 is GTSNPN and CDR2 SVGIG (reference sequence). CDR3 length: 14 amino acids. J lost 8 bases, V lost 0 bases, and 3 bases had no gene match. CDR3 sequence: CAWSVPAGGGELFF. CDR3 sequence (DNA): TGTGCCTGGAGTGTACCAGCGGGAGGGGGGGAGCTGTTTTTT.

V gene TRBV30 combines with J gene TRBJ2-7; D is uncertain. This CDR3 spans 14 amino acids. With 2 bases removed from V and 3 bases from J, the gap between germline ends came to 14 bases. CDR1 is GTSNPN and CDR2 is SVGIG in the germline V gene (reference sequence). The CDR3: CAWSPWTTFYEQYF. The CDR3 nucleotides read TGTGCCTGGAGTCCATGGACCACCTTCTACGAGCAGTACTTC.

This chain links TRBV6-4 with TRBJ2-3; 8 bases match TRBD2. Germline-derived CDR1 and CDR2 are MRHNA and SNTAGT. There are 15 residues in the CDR3. The V segment lost 2 bases and the J segment 0 bases; nucleotides outside the gene matches: 1. The CDR3: CASSDGLASTDTQYF. CDR3 sequence (DNA): TGTGCCAGCAGTGACGGACTAGCTAGCACAGATACGCAGTATTTT.

The chain joins TRBV19 to TRBJ1-1; the D gene is possibly TRBD1 (6 bases). V lost 4 bases to trimming and J lost 3 bases, with 15 bases between them. The CDR3 has 15 amino acids. The V gene's germline CDR1 is LNHDA and CDR2 SQIVND (reference sequence). The CDR3 DNA follows: TGTGCCAGTAGTACCCCGGACAGTCTATACACTGAAGCTTTCTTT. This sequence encodes CASSTPDSLYTEAFF.

This clone was picked up one time. The CDR3 sequence: CASSVGTARGTEAFF. The CDR3 region has the DNA TGTGCCAGCAGCGTAGGAACAGCAAGAGGGACTGAAGCTTTCTTT. The chain carries TRBV9 and TRBJ1-1, with D unresolved. The CDR3 contains 15 residues. Trimming took off 0 bases at V and 5 bases at J, with 14 bases between the two ends. CDR1 and CDR2 from the germline V gene are SGDLS and YYNGEE.

The chain uses TRBV10-3 and TRBJ1-1; TRBD1 matches at 7 bases. CDR3 length: 13 amino acids. Germline trimming cut 4 bases from V and 3 bases from J; bases unmatched to any gene: 2. Germline values: CDR1 ENHRY, CDR2 SYGVKD. The CDR3 is CAISGQGDTEAFF. As DNA, the CDR3 is TGTGCCATCAGTGGACAGGGTGACACTGAAGCTTTCTTT.

V gene TRBV4-1 combines with J gene TRBJ1-2; 7 nucleotides match TRBD1. Trimming at V came to 1 base and at J to 4 bases, leaving 6 bases not matched to a gene. Germline V CDR1 and CDR2: MGHRA, YSYEKL. The CDR3 runs 15 residues. In DNA form, the CDR3 reads TGCGCCAGCAGCCAAGGAGGGGGCATCGGCTATGGCTACACCTTC. Residues: CASSQGGGIGYGYTF.

This chain links TRBV7-9 with TRBJ1-2; 12 nucleotides line up with TRBD1. This CDR3 has 18 residues. With 5 bases clipped from V and 8 bases from J, the junction kept 18 bases outside the gene matches. In germline, CDR1 is SEHNR, CDR2 FQNEAQ (reference sequence). CDR3 bases: TGTGCCAGCAGCCAAATGGCCCTGTTGGGACAGGGGGCGAGCGGCTACACCTTC. Protein sequence: CASSQMALLGQGASGYTF.

The chain carries TRBV4-2 and TRBJ1-5, with a weak D call TRBD1 (5 bases). Trimming took 0 bases from V and 7 from J, leaving 13 bases between them. The CDR3 contains 15 residues. CDR1 and CDR2 (germline): LGHNA, YNFKEQ. The chain's CDR3 is CASSQESGSGQPQHF. In DNA, the CDR3 is TGTGCCAGCAGCCAAGAATCAGGGTCTGGCCAGCCCCAGCATTTT.

This clone turned up a few times. The chain has TRBV5-4 and TRBJ1-1; 7 nucleotides match TRBD1. The CDR3 is made up of 14 amino acids. J lost 1 base, V lost 5 bases, and 5 bases had no gene match. CDR1 is SGHNT and CDR2 is YYREEE in the germline V gene (reference sequence). CDR3: CASSFGTANTEAFF. The DNA of the CDR3 is TGTGCCAGCAGTTTCGGGACAGCGAACACTGAAGCTTTCTTT.

In its sample, this clone was seen once. This chain uses TRBV29-1 with TRBJ2-7, with D possibly matching TRBD2 (6 bases). V lost 7 bases to trimming and J lost 7 bases, with 14 bases between them. The length of the CDR3 is 11 residues. Germline CDR1 is SQVTM and CDR2 is ANQGSEA. Here the CDR3 reads CSGWSRGEQYF. CDR3 DNA: TGCAGCGGATGGTCGCGGGGAGAGCAGTACTTC.

In this sample, this clone turned up once. V gene TRBV12-5 combines with J gene TRBJ1-1, with 10 bases lining up with TRBD1. Trimming took 5 bases from V and 4 from J; bases not matched to a gene: 7. Germline V gene sequence: CDR1 LGHNT, CDR2 FRNRAP. The CDR3 is 15 amino acids. The CDR3 nucleotides read TGTGCTAGTGGTGTGGGACAGGGGTTTTTCACTGAAGCTTTCTTT. This translates into CASGVGQGFFTEAFF.

The chain recombines TRBV30 with TRBJ2-3, with TRBD2 matching over 8 bases. The CDR3 consists of 13 residues. The J segment lost 6 bases and the V segment lost 5 bases, leaving 7 bases of the junction unmatched. Per the germline V gene, CDR1 is GTSNPN and CDR2 is SVGIG (reference sequence). The CDR3: CAWGSREADTQYF. CDR3 DNA sequence: TGTGCCTGGGGGTCGCGGGAGGCGGATACGCAGTATTTT. The full variable domain, completed using reference TRBV30 and TRBJ2-3, is SQTIHQWPATLVQPVGSPLSLECTVEGTSNPNLYWYRQAAGRGLQLLFYSVGIGQISSEVPQNLSASRPQDRQFILSSKKLLLSDSGFYLCAWGSREADTQYFGPGTRLTVL.

This sequence joins TRBV30 and TRBJ1-2; 10 nucleotides agree with TRBD1. The germline V gene encodes CDR1 GTSNPN and CDR2 SVGIG (reference sequence). The CDR3 runs 15 residues. The V and J ends lost 0 bases and 1 base, in that order; junction bases with no gene match: 2. The CDR3: CAWSVGTGVNYGYTF. In DNA form, the CDR3 reads TGTGCCTGGAGTGTAGGGACAGGGGTTAACTATGGCTACACCTTC.

This chain uses TRBV20-1 with TRBJ1-1, with unresolved D. V dropped 1 base and J dropped 7 bases, with 7 bases sitting between them. Germline V gene data show CDR1 as DFQATT and CDR2 as SNEGSKA (reference sequence). This CDR3 is built from 11 residues. CDR3 bases: TGCAGTGCTAGAGGGCCCAATGAAGCTTTCTTT. This translates into CSARGPNEAFF.

This sequence joins TRBV7-6 and TRBJ1-5; the D gene is possibly TRBD1 (6 bases). The V gene's germline CDR1 is SGHVS and CDR2 FNYEAQ. V shed 1 base and J shed 10 bases, with 11 bases lying between them. This CDR3 is 13 amino acids long. In DNA, the CDR3 is TGTGCCAGCAGCTTAGGGGGGGGCTCACCCCAGCATTTT. It translates to CASSLGGGSPQHF.

The V and J genes are TRBV2 and TRBJ2-6; D remains unclear. Germline V gene lookup returns CDR1 SNHLY and CDR2 FYNNEI. There are 14 residues in the CDR3. V shed 1 base and J shed 8 bases, with 9 bases lying between them. The DNA for the CDR3 is TGTGCCAGCAGTGAAGGGGGAAGAACCAACGTCCTGACTTTC. Translating gives CASSEGGRTNVLTF.

This chain uses TRBV14 with TRBJ2-5; maybe TRBD2 (6 bases). CDR1 is SGHDN, CDR2 FVKESK, per germline. The CDR3 loop spans 13 amino acids. Trimming took 1 base from V and 5 from J, leaving 8 bases between them. The CDR3 region is CASSQVTRETQYF. The CDR3 nucleotides are TGTGCCAGCAGCCAAGTGACTAGGGAGACCCAGTACTTC.

This clone was observed a single time. The chain employs TRBV19 and TRBJ1-5; D is uncertain. The CDR3 is 12 residues long. Trimming removed 8 bases from V and 6 bases from J, with 11 bases in between. CDR1 is LNHDA, CDR2 SQIVND, per germline (reference sequence). CDR3 DNA sequence: TGTGCCAGTCGGGTGGGGAGTCAGCCCCAGCATTTT. It encodes CASRVGSQPQHF.

This sequence joins TRBV7-9 and TRBJ1-3; D is unresolved. This CDR3 has 17 amino acids. Trimming stripped 1 base from V and 0 bases from J, with 13 bases between. Germline CDR1 reads SEHNR; CDR2 reads FQNEAQ (reference sequence). Here the CDR3 reads CASSLVRRMPSGNTIYF. The CDR3 nucleotides read TGTGCCAGCAGCTTAGTCCGGAGGATGCCCTCTGGAAACACCATATATTTT.

The chain links TRBV10-2 to TRBJ2-7; 7 bases map to TRBD2. CDR3 length: 13 residues. The germline V gene has CDR1 WSHSY and CDR2 SAAADI. Trimming took 5 bases from V and 5 from J; bases not matched to a gene: 6. This chain's CDR3 is CASSLLASDEQYF. The CDR3 region has the DNA TGCGCCAGCAGTCTACTAGCGTCTGACGAGCAGTACTTC.

The rearrangement links TRBV6-5 to TRBJ2-7; no clear D. CDR3 length: 11 amino acids. Germline loops: CDR1 MNHEY, CDR2 SVGAGI. V lost 5 bases to trimming and J lost 3 bases, with 5 bases between them. The CDR3 loop reads CASSNNYEQYF. The CDR3 nucleotides read TGTGCCAGCAGTAACAACTACGAGCAGTACTTC.

The chain carries TRBV6-5 and TRBJ1-5; TRBD1 is a possible D gene (6 bases). Trimming pared 7 bases from V and 11 bases from J, leaving 21 bases between. The CDR3 is made up of 14 amino acids. Per germline, CDR1 MNHEY and CDR2 SVGAGI. Here the CDR3 reads CASTFQTGSPAQHF. CDR3 DNA: TGTGCCAGCACCTTTCAGACAGGTAGTCCGGCCCAGCATTTT.

This chain connects TRBV27 to TRBJ2-1; D not resolved. The V and J ends lost 5 bases and 10 bases respectively, with 12 bases between them. Germline assignment: CDR1 MNHEY and CDR2 SMNVEV (reference sequence). The CDR3 has 12 amino acids. The DNA for the CDR3 is TGTGCCAGCAGTCCCAGGCTAAACGAGCAGTTCTTC. This gives the protein CASSPRLNEQFF.